The 28 T cell receptor beta chains listed next were all sequenced from one sample in a study of CD8+ T cells in alopecia areata. The treatment: oral pan-JAK inhibitor, 5-10 mg twice daily. TCR sequencing used cDNA made by reverse transcription of extracted RNA. Libraries were prepared by immunoSEQ multiplex PCR; TCRdb keeps only in-frame clonotypes and omits some of them. The repertoire includes about 190,000 clones, 60% of them detected once, and just over 1% sits in the top ten. Material: CD4+ T cells sorted from blood, obtained at week 24, from a patient treated with tofacitinib. The receptors come from a human donor with alopecia areata.

The rearrangement links TRBV4-1 to TRBJ1-6; D unresolved. This CDR3 is 13 amino acids long. V was shortened by 0 bases and J by 11 bases, with 8 bases between the two germline ends. Germline assignment: CDR1 MGHRA and CDR2 YSYEKL. The CDR3 loop reads CASSQEVGTPLHF. The CDR3 coding sequence is TGCGCCAGCAGCCAAGAAGTGGGGACACCCCTCCACTTT.

CDR3 region: CASSQGQARNGYTF. CDR3 sequence (DNA): TGTGCCAGCAGCCAAGGACAGGCCAGGAATGGCTACACCTTC. The rearrangement links TRBV5-6 to TRBJ1-2, with 7 bases aligning to TRBD1. With 4 bases clipped from V and 6 bases from J, the junction kept 9 bases outside the gene matches. The CDR3 length is 14 residues. Per germline, CDR1 SGHDT and CDR2 YYEEEE. The full variable domain, with the rest looked up from reference TRBV5-6 and TRBJ1-2, is DAGVTQSPTHLIKTRGQQVTLRCSPKSGHDTVSWYQQALGQGPQFIFQYYEEEERQRGNFPDRFSGHQFPNYSSELNVNALLLGDSALYLCASSQGQARNGYTFGSGTRLTVV.

The chain is built from TRBV1 and TRBJ2-5; TRBD2, as called in the table, went unchecked against the DNA. TRBV1 is noted as a pseudogene. The CDR3 has 14 residues. CDR3 amino acids: CTSSQRGGEETQYF. CDR3 DNA sequence: TGCACCAGCAGCCAACGTGGGGGGGAAGAGACCCAGTACTTC.

The rearrangement uses TRBV30 and TRBJ1-4, with D maybe TRBD1 (5 bases). Trimming stripped 3 bases from V and 11 bases from J, with 19 bases between. From germline, CDR1 is GTSNPN and CDR2 SVGIG (reference sequence). The CDR3 has 14 residues. As DNA, the CDR3 is TGTGCCTGGAGCAAACGGGCAGGGCAGGAGAAACTGTTTTTT. Its protein is CAWSKRAGQEKLFF.

This chain connects TRBV29-1 to TRBJ2-3; D not resolved. The CDR3 covers 13 residues. Germline V lookup: CDR1 SQVTM, CDR2 ANQGSEA. V was clipped by 4 bases and J by 4 bases, with 12 bases between them. The CDR3 region has the DNA TGCAGCGTTGGTATAGTGAACCCAGATACGCAGTATTTT. Its translation is CSVGIVNPDTQYF.

The rearrangement uses TRBV15 and TRBJ2-3; TRBD2 is a possible D gene (7 bases). Deletions cut 0 bases from V and 1 base from J, with 14 bases between. Germline loops: CDR1 LNHNV, CDR2 YYDKDF (reference sequence). The length of the CDR3 is 17 residues. The CDR3 loop reads CATSRDLGRGRTDTQYF. CDR3 bases: TGTGCCACCAGCAGAGATCTTGGGCGGGGGCGCACAGATACGCAGTATTTT.

This clone was seen a single time. The identical CDR3 is also encoded by other nucleotide sequences in the sample. CDR3 sequence: CSVETGSYGYTF. The CDR3 DNA reads as TGCAGCGTTGAAACAGGGAGCTATGGCTACACCTTC. The V and J genes are TRBV29-1 and TRBJ1-2; maybe TRBD1 (6 bases). The CDR3 consists of 12 residues. Germline CDR1 reads SQVTM; CDR2 reads ANQGSEA. The V end lost 2 bases, the J end lost 4 bases, and 8 bases lay between the germline ends.

The genes are TRBV7-2 and TRBJ1-1, with D uncertain. This CDR3 region has 13 residues. V was cut by 5 bases and J by 1 base, with 8 bases left in between. Germline assignment: CDR1 SGHTA and CDR2 FQGNSA. The CDR3 protein is CASSVRGNTEAFF. CDR3 sequence (DNA): TGTGCCAGCAGCGTCCGTGGGAACACTGAAGCTTTCTTT. Combining the CDR3 with reference TRBV7-2 and TRBJ1-1 gives the whole variable domain GAGVSQSPSNKVTEKGKDVELRCDPISGHTALYWYRQSLGQGLEFLIYFQGNSAPDKSGLPSDRFSAERTGGSVSTLTIQRTQQEDSAVYLCASSVRGNTEAFFGQGTRLTVV.

The sample holds a few counts of this clone. The chain couples TRBV20-1 to TRBJ1-1, with D unclear. V gave up 6 bases and J gave up 8 bases, with 10 bases separating them. Per the germline V gene, CDR1 is DFQATT and CDR2 is SNEGSKA (reference sequence). The CDR3 contains 10 residues. CDR3 nucleotides: TGCAGTGCCGTCTTTTTGGAAGCTTTCTTT. It yields the protein CSAVFLEAFF.

The rearrangement uses TRBV6-5 and TRBJ1-6; perhaps TRBD1 as D (6 bases). The CDR3 has 14 amino acids. Germline V gene data show CDR1 as MNHEY and CDR2 as SVGAGI. The V end was cut by 6 bases, the J end by 10 bases, with 16 bases between. Written as DNA, the CDR3 is TGTGCCAGCAGCGCGACAGGAGCCGTCTCACCCCTCCACTTT. Protein sequence: CASSATGAVSPLHF.

This clone came up a few times. The chain employs TRBV6-1 and TRBJ1-1, with 7 nucleotides matching TRBD1. Germline CDR1 and CDR2: MNHNS and SASEGT. J gave up 12 bases and V 3 bases, and 10 bases lay outside the gene matches. This CDR3 comprises 13 residues. The DNA of the CDR3 is TGTGCCAGCAGTGATGTACCCGACAGGGCGACTTTCTTT. Amino acid sequence: CASSDVPDRATFF.

This clone came up a few times. V is TRBV9 and J is TRBJ2-7; 7 bases fit TRBD1. The CDR3 loop spans 13 amino acids. Germline values: CDR1 SGDLS, CDR2 YYNGEE. After removal of 4 bases from V and 6 bases from J, the junction contained 7 bases not matched to a gene. CDR3 residues: CASSIGTVSEQYF. In DNA, the CDR3 is TGTGCCAGCAGCATCGGGACAGTTTCCGAGCAGTACTTC.

This rearrangement joins TRBV6-1 to TRBJ2-4; 8 nucleotides line up with TRBD2. This CDR3 contains 14 residues. Germline CDR1 reads MNHNS; CDR2 reads SASEGT. V shed 3 bases and J 6 bases; nucleotides not matched to a gene: 4. DNA for the CDR3: TGTGCCAGCAGTGATAGCGGGGTTGGAAACATTCAGTACTTC. As protein: CASSDSGVGNIQYF.

The chain employs TRBV29-1 and TRBJ2-3; D remains unclear. Trimming cost V 1 base and J 1 base, with 15 bases left between them. This CDR3 is built from 16 residues. The germline V gene has CDR1 SQVTM and CDR2 ANQGSEA. CDR3 region: CSVEGTAAARTDTQYF. For the CDR3, the DNA is TGCAGCGTTGAAGGAACCGCTGCGGCTCGCACAGATACGCAGTATTTT.

The chain couples TRBV25-1 to TRBJ2-7; D might be TRBD1 (5 bases). The CDR3 covers 15 residues. Germline V gene sequence: CDR1 MGHDK, CDR2 SYGVNS. Trimming took 4 bases from V and 6 from J, leaving 19 bases between them. CDR3 sequence (DNA): TGTGCCAGCAGTGCCGGGCGGCAGGGCCTCGGCGAGCAGTACTTC. As protein: CASSAGRQGLGEQYF.

The chain recombines TRBV9 with TRBJ1-1; D may be TRBD1 (5 bases). The CDR3 is 15 amino acids. Trimming shortened V by 0 bases and J by 0 bases, and 9 bases separated the two germline ends. Germline loops: CDR1 SGDLS, CDR2 YYNGEE. The CDR3 spells CASSVGRDLNTEAFF. The CDR3 coding sequence is TGTGCCAGCAGCGTAGGGCGGGACTTGAACACTGAAGCTTTCTTT.

The chain employs TRBV2 and TRBJ2-4; D call uncertain. Trimming cost V 1 base and J 7 bases, with 2 bases left between them. Germline V gene sequence: CDR1 SNHLY, CDR2 FYNNEI. The CDR3 is made up of 11 amino acids. CDR3 in DNA: TGTGCCAGCAGTGAAGGGAACATTCAGTACTTC. It codes for CASSEGNIQYF.

There are many counts of this clone. V and J are TRBV7-2 and TRBJ2-7, with 7 bases lining up with TRBD1. The CDR3 spans 16 residues. Germline CDR1 reads SGHTA; CDR2 reads FQGNSA. The J segment lost 3 bases and the V segment lost 4 bases, leaving 12 bases of the junction unmatched. CDR3 nucleotides: TGTGCCAGCAGCTCGCGATCAACAGGGGCCCGCTACGAGCAGTACTTC. The encoded protein is CASSSRSTGARYEQYF.

This clone has ten or more counts. CDR3 in amino acids: CASSPGGLNTEAFF. In DNA form, the CDR3 reads TGTGCCAGCTCACCCGGGGGTTTGAACACTGAAGCTTTCTTT. This chain connects TRBV18 to TRBJ1-1; D may be TRBD1 (5 bases). The CDR3 is 14 amino acids. CDR1 is KGHSH, CDR2 LQKENI, per germline. V lost 3 bases to trimming and J lost 0 bases, with 8 bases between them.

The chain combines TRBV19 with TRBJ2-1, with 10 bases that match TRBD2. CDR3 size: 15 residues. The V gene end was trimmed by 7 bases and the J gene end by 6 bases; junction bases not matched to a gene: 9. Germline CDR1 reads LNHDA; CDR2 reads SQIVND (reference sequence). The CDR3: CASKRAGGPFNEQFF. The DNA for the CDR3 is TGTGCCAGTAAAAGAGCGGGGGGGCCCTTCAATGAGCAGTTCTTC. The complete variable domain, with remaining parts taken from reference TRBV19 and TRBJ2-1, reads DGGITQSPKYLFRKEGQNVTLSCEQNLNHDAMYWYRQDPGQGLRLIYYSQIVNDFQKGDIAEGYSVSREKKESFPLTVTSAQKNPTAFYLCASKRAGGPFNEQFFGPGTRLTVL.

V usage is TRBV29-1 and J usage is TRBJ1-1; 7 bases are shared with TRBD1. CDR1 is SQVTM and CDR2 is ANQGSEA in the germline V gene. V gave up 3 bases and J gave up 5 bases; unmatched junction bases: 6. The CDR3 covers 13 residues. DNA of the CDR3: TGCAGCGTTGAGACAGGGTTGGGGACTGAAGCTTTCTTT. Protein product: CSVETGLGTEAFF.

V gene TRBV5-4 combines with J gene TRBJ1-2; 8 bases map to TRBD1. J was trimmed by 5 bases and V by 0 bases; bases with no gene match: 9. Germline V lookup: CDR1 SGHNT, CDR2 YYREEE (reference sequence). This CDR3 comprises 16 residues. In nucleotides, the CDR3 is TGTGCCAGCAGCTTGGAAGAAGACAGGGGATGGTATGGCTACACCTTC. This gives the protein CASSLEEDRGWYGYTF.

The chain has TRBV29-1 and TRBJ1-1, with 7 bases matching TRBD1. CDR1 and CDR2 (germline): SQVTM, ANQGSEA. Trimming cost V 8 bases and J 4 bases; bases outside gene matches: 7. The CDR3 loop spans 12 amino acids. DNA of the CDR3: TGCAGCTCAGGGGGTGGCCCCACTGAAGCTTTCTTT. This sequence encodes CSSGGGPTEAFF.

The rearrangement links TRBV7-2 to TRBJ1-2; unclear D gene. Germline CDR1 is SGHTA and CDR2 is FQGNSA. V lost 2 bases to trimming and J lost 0 bases, with 7 bases between them. The CDR3 covers 14 residues. The CDR3 spells CASSLMTTNYGYTF. In DNA form, the CDR3 reads TGTGCCAGCAGCTTAATGACAACTAACTATGGCTACACCTTC.

This clone was counted many times. The V call is TRBV7-2, the J call TRBJ2-1; D perhaps matches TRBD2 (5 bases). The CDR3 has 14 residues. V lost 3 bases and J 9 bases, leaving 15 bases between the germline ends. The germline CDR1 and CDR2 sequences are SGHTA and FQGNSA. CDR3 sequence (DNA): TGTGCCAGCAGCTTCGGATCCCCGGGAAGTGAGCAGTTCTTC. Translating it yields CASSFGSPGSEQFF. The whole variable domain, remainder taken from reference TRBV7-2 and TRBJ2-1, is GAGVSQSPSNKVTEKGKDVELRCDPISGHTALYWYRQSLGQGLEFLIYFQGNSAPDKSGLPSDRFSAERTGGSVSTLTIQRTQQEDSAVYLCASSFGSPGSEQFFGPGTRLTVL.

The chain carries TRBV30 and TRBJ1-2, with 9 bases matching TRBD1. CDR3 length: 16 residues. Per the germline V gene, CDR1 is GTSNPN and CDR2 is SVGIG (reference sequence). Unmatched junction bases numbered 13, after V lost 4 bases and J lost 4 bases. The DNA of the CDR3 is TGTGCCTGGACTTATTGGACAGGGGCTAAGGGCTATGGCTACACCTTC. Its translation is CAWTYWTGAKGYGYTF.

V and J are TRBV25-1 and TRBJ2-2, with 9 bases that match TRBD1. CDR1 MGHDK and CDR2 SYGVNS come from the germline V gene. V lost 6 bases to trimming and J lost 6 bases; unmatched junction nucleotides: 5. The CDR3 is made up of 14 amino acids. This CDR3 is CASRGDRAAGELFF. The CDR3, as DNA: TGTGCCAGCAGGGGGGACAGGGCAGCCGGGGAGCTGTTTTTT.

The V gene is TRBV29-1, the J gene TRBJ2-7; 8 bases agree with TRBD2. J gave up 6 bases and V 3 bases, and 13 bases lay outside the gene matches. The CDR3 consists of 15 residues. In germline, CDR1 is SQVTM, CDR2 ANQGSEA. This CDR3 is CSVEGAGTRSSEQYF. The CDR3 DNA reads TGCAGCGTTGAGGGTGCCGGGACTAGGAGTTCCGAGCAGTACTTC.